Listed below are T cell receptor beta chains from one sample, sequenced in a study of T cells after yellow fever vaccination. TCRdb processed the 5' RACE reads anew with MiXCR; each CDR3 protein has one entry. Of 550,000 to 750,000 distinct CDR3 sequences in the sample, less than 15% were seen once. Sequencing was performed on PBMCs, taken on the day of the yellow fever booster vaccination. These receptors were taken from a man aged 30 to 45 who received the YFV17D yellow fever vaccine. The conserved cysteine and the conserved F or W are not part of the CDR3 here.

j_call: TRBJ2-7; v_call: TRBV20-1; cdr3_aa: SARDEGRTYEQY
j_call: TRBJ2-1; v_call: TRBV12-3/TRBV12-4; cdr3_aa: ASREDNEQF
j_call: TRBJ2-2; v_call: TRBV20-1; cdr3_aa: SANLGTGELF
j_call: TRBJ1-2; v_call: TRBV29-1; cdr3_aa: SVAWQGASYGYT
j_call: TRBJ2-2; v_call: TRBV19; cdr3_aa: ASSAQGATGELF
j_call: TRBJ1-1; v_call: TRBV7-9; cdr3_aa: ASSPTGRTEAF
j_call: TRBJ1-5; v_call: TRBV6-2/TRBV6-3; cdr3_aa: ASSYGQGRQPQH
j_call: TRBJ2-7; v_call: TRBV6-5; cdr3_aa: ASSYQESNYPYEQY
j_call: TRBJ2-3; v_call: TRBV7-3; cdr3_aa: ASSSLSGRTTDTQY
j_call: TRBJ2-1; v_call: TRBV10-3; cdr3_aa: AISLTSEYNEQF
j_call: TRBJ2-7; v_call: TRBV20-1; cdr3_aa: SARDRPPYEQY
j_call: TRBJ1-6; v_call: TRBV7-2; cdr3_aa: ASSTDRGLSSPLH
j_call: TRBJ2-1; v_call: TRBV5-6; cdr3_aa: ASLDRPGLYNEQF
j_call: TRBJ2-4; v_call: TRBV7-8; cdr3_aa: ASSLVPGAKNIQY
j_call: TRBJ2-5; v_call: TRBV20-1; cdr3_aa: STTQLVAQETQY
j_call: TRBJ2-7; v_call: TRBV20-1; cdr3_aa: SARDFTSGSYEQY
j_call: TRBJ2-2; v_call: TRBV10-3; cdr3_aa: AISARDTGELF
j_call: TRBJ2-6; v_call: TRBV20-1; cdr3_aa: SARDLGVGANVLT
j_call: TRBJ2-7; v_call: TRBV6-1; cdr3_aa: ASSKSPYEGSGRPRVHEQY
j_call: TRBJ2-5; v_call: TRBV7-9; cdr3_aa: ASTRRTAQETQY
j_call: TRBJ1-2; v_call: TRBV12-3/TRBV12-4; cdr3_aa: ASSLTAQQAFGYT
j_call: TRBJ2-1; v_call: TRBV27; cdr3_aa: ASSFRGLGTYNEQF
j_call: TRBJ2-1; v_call: TRBV27; cdr3_aa: ASSTLNYNEQF
j_call: TRBJ1-1; v_call: TRBV5-1; cdr3_aa: ASRQTANTEAF
j_call: TRBJ2-7; v_call: TRBV20-1; cdr3_aa: SPRDNSYEQY
j_call: TRBJ1-4; v_call: TRBV28; cdr3_aa: ASKGSGGSATNEKLF
j_call: TRBJ2-7; v_call: TRBV25-1; cdr3_aa: ASTRGTGLYEQY
j_call: TRBJ2-4; v_call: TRBV7-2; cdr3_aa: ASSLSQDDIQY
j_call: TRBJ1-6; v_call: TRBV10-3; cdr3_aa: AISGLDNSPLH
j_call: TRBJ2-2; v_call: TRBV20-1; cdr3_aa: SAGNAGTLTGELF
j_call: TRBJ2-5; v_call: TRBV20-1; cdr3_aa: SAQKETQY
j_call: TRBJ2-3; v_call: TRBV7-2; cdr3_aa: ASSFFQTDTQY
j_call: TRBJ2-1; v_call: TRBV3-1; cdr3_aa: ASSQVELGSYNEQF
j_call: TRBJ2-7; v_call: TRBV10-3; cdr3_aa: AISETQGNEQY
j_call: TRBJ1-2; v_call: TRBV12-3/TRBV12-4; cdr3_aa: ASSLARNYGYT
j_call: TRBJ2-5; v_call: TRBV5-1; cdr3_aa: ASEQGTGETQY
j_call: TRBJ1-1; v_call: TRBV20-1; cdr3_aa: SASRGRMDTEAF
j_call: TRBJ2-7; v_call: TRBV11-2; cdr3_aa: ASSLAGTGFWEQY
j_call: TRBJ2-2; v_call: TRBV20-1; cdr3_aa: SASRWRGGELF
j_call: TRBJ1-6; v_call: TRBV7-2; cdr3_aa: ASSSIRGQSPLH
j_call: TRBJ2-1; v_call: TRBV7-2; cdr3_aa: ASSSQGSSPEQF
j_call: TRBJ1-5; v_call: TRBV7-2; cdr3_aa: ASSLSGAWGNQPQH
j_call: TRBJ2-3; v_call: TRBV27; cdr3_aa: ATRGIAGYTDTQY
j_call: TRBJ1-2; v_call: TRBV5-1; cdr3_aa: ASSPEGPAFGYT
j_call: TRBJ1-6; v_call: TRBV21-1; cdr3_aa: ASSKRGGNYNSPLH
j_call: TRBJ1-2; v_call: TRBV20-1; cdr3_aa: SAPGYT
j_call: TRBJ2-7; v_call: TRBV20-1; cdr3_aa: SARPPGTAYEQY
j_call: TRBJ2-1; v_call: TRBV7-3; cdr3_aa: ASSPPGGLVNEQF
j_call: TRBJ1-6; v_call: TRBV6-1; cdr3_aa: ASSQDSLYNSPLH
j_call: TRBJ2-4; v_call: TRBV12-3/TRBV12-4; cdr3_aa: ASSPAPGQSRENIQY
j_call: TRBJ2-3; v_call: TRBV4-2; cdr3_aa: ASSQDEKRTDTQY
j_call: TRBJ2-3; v_call: TRBV6-1; cdr3_aa: ASGENSGTDTQY
j_call: TRBJ1-6; v_call: TRBV27; cdr3_aa: ASKGELNSPLH
j_call: TRBJ2-1; v_call: TRBV24-1; cdr3_aa: ATSDATPSSYNEQF